The following is a TCR beta chain sequence with its context. What it recognizes is unknown. The sample comes from a study of CXCR3-negative and CXCR3-positive naive CD8 T cells. General observations from the study: CXCR3-expressing naive cells carried TRB CDR3s more hydrophobic than those of CXCR3-negative naive cells.

Preparation of TRB cDNA libraries relied on 5' RACE carrying UMI labels. TCRdb re-called the 5' RACE reads; every CDR3 protein appears as one record, without DNA. Its clone listing holds 100,000 to 150,000 distinct CDR3 sequences. Germline assignment: CDR1 MDHEN and CDR2 SYDVKM. This CDR3 comprises 14 residues. V usage is TRBV28 and J usage is TRBJ2-7; TCRdb picks TRBD2, but there is no DNA to check that call. The receptor comes from a human donor in good health. Some clones in this sample may be carry-over from other donors' samples. The specimen sequenced was naive CXCR3+ CD8+ T cells from blood. Subset of the sample: CD45RO-CCR7+CD27+CD95- naive CD8+ T cells expressing CXCR3 (TNR3+). CDR3 protein: CASLTSGGSYEQYF.